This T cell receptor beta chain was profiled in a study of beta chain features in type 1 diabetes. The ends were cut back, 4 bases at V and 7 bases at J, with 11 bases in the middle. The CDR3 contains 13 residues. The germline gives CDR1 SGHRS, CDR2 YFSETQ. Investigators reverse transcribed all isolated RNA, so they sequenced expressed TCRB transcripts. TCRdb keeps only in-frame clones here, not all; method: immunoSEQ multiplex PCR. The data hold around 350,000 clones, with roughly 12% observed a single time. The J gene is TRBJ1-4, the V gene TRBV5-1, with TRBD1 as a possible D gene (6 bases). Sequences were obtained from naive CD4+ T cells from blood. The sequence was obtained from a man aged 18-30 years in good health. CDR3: CASSQGFGEKLFF. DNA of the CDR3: TGCGCCAGCAGCCAGGGGTTTGGTGAAAAACTGTTTTTT.